Detailed here is one TCR beta chain. The antigen is not known. Clones were read by immunoSEQ multiplex PCR, and TCRdb kept only the in-frame ones, dropping some. The sample has about 510,000 clones, less than 96% seen once; the top ten hold approximately 0.06%. The sample comes from a study of shared clonotypes between healthy human individuals. About the study: The people who gave samples were a couple of women and a few men aged 18 to 49.

The CDR3 runs to 15 residues. The V segment lost 3 bases and the J segment 5 bases; nucleotides outside the gene matches: 7. Germline V gives CDR1 KGHSH, CDR2 LQKENI. Points from the study as a whole: Sampling involved blood alone; tissue repertoires likely differ.

The chain uses TRBV18 and TRBJ2-1; 7 nucleotides agree with TRBD2. This clonotype was obtained from a woman younger than 45 in good health. Sequences were obtained from naive CD4+ T cells sorted from blood. Indicated subset: CD45RA+ positively selected. CDR3 loop: CASSPQTSPNNEQFF. CDR3 sequence (DNA): TGTGCCAGCTCACCTCAGACTAGCCCCAACAATGAGCAGTTCTTC.